A single sample is the source of the 10 T cell receptor beta chains below, sequenced in a study of blood T cells in healthy people across ages. Primed by a sample-barcoded 5' primer and a J-beta primer mix, a second PCR proceeded for about 7 to 11 cycles. TCRdb used MiXCR to reprocess the 5' RACE reads, holding one entry per CDR3 protein. The sample lists about 640,000 distinct CDR3 sequences, roughly 53% occurring once. The material sequenced was blood. Receptors originate from a man aged 55 to 70 in good health.

The chain has TRBV3-1 and TRBJ2-3; D is ambiguous. Trimming took off 1 base at V and 0 bases at J, with 11 bases between the two ends. Per the germline V gene, CDR1 is LGHDT and CDR2 is YNNKEL (reference sequence). The CDR3 is 16 amino acids. This chain's CDR3 is CASSQGASASTDTQYF. The CDR3 DNA sequence: TGTGCCAGCAGCCAAGGAGCGTCAGCTAGCACAGATACGCAGTATTTT.

This chain joins TRBV11-2 and TRBJ2-7; TRBD1 matches 7 bases. V dropped 5 bases and J dropped 5; count of bases not matched to a gene: 3. The V gene's germline CDR1 is SGHAT and CDR2 FQNNGV. The CDR3 is made up of 12 amino acids. DNA for the CDR3: TGTGCCAGCAGCCAAACAGGGGACGAGCAGTACTTC. It encodes CASSQTGDEQYF. The full variable domain, in which reference TRBV11-2 and TRBJ2-7 provide the parts outside the CDR3, is EAGVAQSPRYKIIEKRQSVAFWCNPISGHATLYWYQQILGQGPKLLIQFQNNGVVDDSQLPKDRFSAERLKGVDSTLKIQPAKLEDSAVYLCASSQTGDEQYFGPGTRLTVT.

This clonotype was seen only a few times. The chain uses TRBV12-3 or TRBV12-4 and TRBJ2-7; D gene unclear. The CDR3 length is 11 residues. V lost 6 bases and J 4 bases, leaving 7 bases between the germline ends. DNA of the CDR3: TGTGCCAGCAGCTTCCGGTACGAGCAGTACTTC. This codes for CASSFRYEQYF.

This clonotype occurred a few times. A much more abundant neighbour one base away suggests this may be a read error. V usage is TRBV20-1 and J usage is TRBJ2-5, with D tentatively TRBD2 (6 bases). The CDR3 is 13 amino acids. The ends were cut back, 5 bases at V and 6 bases at J, with 16 bases in the middle. The V gene's germline CDR1 is DFQATT and CDR2 SNEGSKA (reference sequence). The CDR3 protein is CSAPAMAGQTQYF. The CDR3 nucleotides are TGCAGTGCTCCCGCGATGGCGGGGCAGACCCAGTACTTC.

This clonotype was seen a handful of times. V gene TRBV10-2 combines with J gene TRBJ1-1; TRBD1 is a possible D gene (5 bases). Germline V gene sequence: CDR1 WSHSY, CDR2 SAAADI. V lost 7 bases, J lost 0 bases, and 12 bases lay in between. The CDR3 covers 14 residues. The CDR3 sequence is CASMETDLNTEAFF. CDR3 sequence (DNA): TGCGCCAGCATGGAGACAGACTTGAACACTGAAGCTTTCTTT.

The V gene is TRBV4-2, the J gene TRBJ2-1; weak D call: TRBD2 (5 bases). The germline V gene has CDR1 LGHNA and CDR2 YNFKEQ. Trimming took 4 bases from V and 7 from J, leaving 17 bases between them. There are 15 residues in the CDR3. Written as DNA, the CDR3 is TGTGCCAGCAGCCCGCGACCGCGAGAGGGAAATGAGCAGTTCTTC. Its translation: CASSPRPREGNEQFF.

The genes are TRBV2 and TRBJ2-3; possibly TRBD1 or TRBD2 for D (5 bases each). The CDR3 has 15 residues. The V and J ends lost 5 bases and 2 bases respectively, with 14 bases between them. The germline CDR1 and CDR2 sequences are SNHLY and FYNNEI. The CDR3 nucleotides read TGTGCCAGCAGTCGGGACGGTCTTTCCACAGATACGCAGTATTTT. Protein: CASSRDGLSTDTQYF.

This clonotype came up a few times. The rearrangement links TRBV4-1 to TRBJ2-1; 7 positions match TRBD1. Trimming cost V 0 bases and J 2 bases; bases outside gene matches: 1. The germline gives CDR1 MGHRA, CDR2 YSYEKL. The CDR3 length is 15 residues. The CDR3 bases are TGCGCCAGCAGCCAAGACGACAGGGCCTACAATGAGCAGTTCTTC. It codes for CASSQDDRAYNEQFF.

This clonotype was recorded a few times. The rearrangement joins TRBV5-8 to TRBJ2-1; 9 nucleotides agree with TRBD2. There are 15 residues in the CDR3. Germline V lookup: CDR1 SGHTS, CDR2 YDEGEE. Unmatched junction bases numbered 10, after V lost 4 bases and J lost 8 bases. The CDR3 DNA is TGTGCCAGCAGCGACACCGGGACTAGCACCGATGAGCAGTTCTTC. Translating gives CASSDTGTSTDEQFF.

This chain joins TRBV7-2 and TRBJ2-1; D is uncertain. With 2 bases removed from V and 9 bases from J, the gap between germline ends came to 5 bases. The CDR3 length is 11 residues. Germline assignment: CDR1 SGHTA and CDR2 FQGNSA. The CDR3 bases are TGTGCCAGCAGCTTAATACTTGAGCAGTTCTTC. Amino acid sequence: CASSLILEQFF.